Shown below are 21 T cell receptor beta chains from a single sample sequenced in a study of blood T cell repertoires in COVID-19. Assay: immunoSEQ multiplex PCR; the TCRdb copy retains only in-frame clones and omits some. The data show about 100,000 clones, roughly 80% seen once. Material for sequencing was peripheral blood. Receptors originate from a man aged 65 to 85 with active or convalescent COVID-19.

The chain combines TRBV6-6 with TRBJ1-5; 9 nucleotides align to TRBD1. The CDR3 is 16 residues long. The germline V gene has CDR1 MNHNY and CDR2 SVGAGI (reference sequence). V was pared by 3 bases and J by 6 bases, with 9 bases of the junction left unmatched. The CDR3 sequence is CASSYSTGGGGQPQHF. In nucleotides, the CDR3 is TGTGCCAGCAGTTATTCGACAGGGGGTGGGGGTCAGCCCCAGCATTTT.

This clone was seen only a few times. CDR3 sequence reads: CASGRGTRVSDTQYF. The CDR3 DNA is TGTGCCAGTGGGAGGGGGACTAGAGTCTCAGATACGCAGTATTTT. The chain joins TRBV27 to TRBJ2-3, with 8 positions matching TRBD2. Trimming took 9 bases from V and 4 from J; bases not matched to a gene: 12. Germline CDR1 MNHEY, CDR2 SMNVEV (reference sequence). The CDR3 contains 15 residues.

This clone was picked up one time. This rearrangement joins TRBV23-1 to TRBJ1-6; D perhaps matches TRBD1 (5 bases). TRBV23-1 falls under the ORF class, with uncertain function. The length of the CDR3 is 13 residues. V shed 5 bases and J shed 8 bases, with 10 bases lying between them. CDR3 in amino acids: CASSGTGDSPLHF. As DNA, the CDR3 is TGCGCCAGCAGTGGAACAGGTGATTCACCCCTCCACTTT.

Many counts were recorded for this clone. This chain links TRBV7-9 with TRBJ1-6; D might be TRBD1 (5 bases). Germline loops: CDR1 SEHNR, CDR2 FQNEAQ (reference sequence). The germline V and J ends were trimmed by 3 bases and 6 bases, with 9 bases remaining between them. There are 14 residues in the CDR3. The CDR3 bases are TGTGCCAGCAGCTTTGCAGGGATTAATTCACCCCTCCACTTT. Residues: CASSFAGINSPLHF. Full variable domain (outside the CDR3, taken from reference TRBV7-9 and TRBJ1-6): DTGVSQNPRHKITKRGQNVTFRCDPISEHNRLYWYRQTLGQGPEFLTYFQNEAQLEKSRLLSDRFSAERPKGSFSTLEIQRTEQGDSAMYLCASSFAGINSPLHFGNGTRLTVT.

V and J are TRBV24-1 and TRBJ1-1; 8 nucleotides agree with TRBD1. Germline CDR1 reads KGHDR; CDR2 reads SFDVKD. After removal of 3 bases from V and 7 bases from J, the junction contained 6 bases not matched to a gene. CDR3 length equals 14 residues. For the CDR3, the DNA is TGTGCCACCAGTGATCCCAGGGGGCCTGGTGAAGCTTTCTTT. Residues: CATSDPRGPGEAFF.

The rearrangement links TRBV3-1 (or the pseudogene TRBV3-2) to TRBJ2-5; tentatively, D is TRBD2 (6 bases). Germline CDR1 is LGHDT and CDR2 is YNNKEL (reference sequence). The V end was cut by 3 bases, the J end by 4 bases, with 15 bases between. The CDR3 is made up of 15 amino acids. CDR3 nucleotide sequence: TGTGCCAGCAGCCAGGGTAGCGTGCGGGGAGAGACCCAGTACTTC. The encoded protein is CASSQGSVRGETQYF.

This chain uses TRBV4-3 with TRBJ1-1; 8 bases are shared with TRBD1. The junction had 18 bases not matched to a gene; V was cut back by 4 bases and J by 5 bases. CDR3 length: 18 residues. CDR1 and CDR2 (germline): LGHNA, YSLEER. The CDR3 here is CASSRARATGVVVTEAFF. The CDR3 bases are TGCGCCAGCAGCCGGGCCCGTGCGACAGGGGTGGTTGTAACTGAAGCTTTCTTT.

This clone was detected only once. The CDR3 DNA sequence: TGTGCCAGCAGCCCCGCGACAGGGGGCGGGGGCTATGGCTACACCTTC. Residues: CASSPATGGGGYGYTF. J is TRBJ1-2 and V is TRBV5-6, with TRBD1 identical over 10 bases. The CDR3 length is 16 residues. Germline V gives CDR1 SGHDT, CDR2 YYEEEE. V lost 4 bases and J lost 4; bases outside the gene matches: 10. Drawing the rest from reference TRBV5-6 and TRBJ1-2, the complete variable domain is DAGVTQSPTHLIKTRGQQVTLRCSPKSGHDTVSWYQQALGQGPQFIFQYYEEEERQRGNFPDRFSGHQFPNYSSELNVNALLLGDSALYLCASSPATGGGGYGYTFGSGTRLTVV.

This clone has just a few counts. This chain joins TRBV5-1 and TRBJ1-1, with D possibly TRBD1 on 6 matching bases. V lost 0 bases and J lost 0, with 12 bases in between. This CDR3 is 16 amino acids long. CDR1 SGHRS and CDR2 YFSETQ come from the germline V gene. CDR3: CASSLATGSMNTEAFF. DNA of the CDR3: TGCGCCAGCAGCTTGGCGACAGGTAGCATGAACACTGAAGCTTTCTTT.

This clone was counted between two and nine times. The chain employs TRBV27 and TRBJ1-2; 7 nucleotides match TRBD1. The germline CDR1 and CDR2 sequences are MNHEY and SMNVEV (reference sequence). Losses at the gene ends were 5 bases for V and 4 bases for J; bases not matched to a gene: 4. CDR3 length: 13 amino acids. This CDR3 reads CASSQTGVYGYTF. The CDR3, as DNA: TGTGCCAGCAGTCAAACAGGGGTCTATGGCTACACCTTC.

This rearrangement joins TRBV7-2 to TRBJ1-3; D uncertain. The V end lost 2 bases, the J end lost 3 bases, and 5 bases lay between the germline ends. Germline CDR1 SGHTA, CDR2 FQGNSA. The CDR3 is made up of 13 amino acids. CDR3 residues: CASSLNHGNTIYF. CDR3 coding DNA: TGTGCCAGCAGCTTAAATCATGGAAACACCATATATTTT.

This chain connects TRBV19 to TRBJ1-2; TRBD1 aligns across 9 bases. Looked up from germline, CDR1 is LNHDA and CDR2 is SQIVND (reference sequence). CDR3 length equals 18 residues. V lost 5 bases, J lost 3 bases, and 16 bases stayed unmatched. The CDR3 loop reads CASSRLYPWTGEDYGYTF. The DNA of the CDR3 is TGTGCCAGTAGTCGCCTATACCCCTGGACAGGGGAAGACTATGGCTACACCTTC. Looking up the rest from reference TRBV19 and TRBJ1-2 gives the full variable domain: DGGITQSPKYLFRKEGQNVTLSCEQNLNHDAMYWYRQDPGQGLRLIYYSQIVNDFQKGDIAEGYSVSREKKESFPLTVTSAQKNPTAFYLCASSRLYPWTGEDYGYTFGSGTRLTVV.

This clone is a singleton in its sample. Here the CDR3 DNA reads TGTGCCAGTAGTACTAGCGGGCGTCCTAGCTCCTACAATGAGCAGTTCTTC. Translated, it gives CASSTSGRPSSYNEQFF. The chain uses TRBV19 and TRBJ2-1; 8 nucleotides agree with TRBD2. The CDR3 length is 17 residues. Per germline, CDR1 LNHDA and CDR2 SQIVND (reference sequence). V dropped 4 bases and J dropped 0; count of bases not matched to a gene: 8.

CDR3 region: CASSRTIGTSSYEQYF. In nucleotides, the CDR3 is TGCGCCAGCAGCCGCACCATCGGGACTAGCTCCTACGAGCAGTACTTC. The chain recombines TRBV5-1 with TRBJ2-7; 8 bases map to TRBD2. The CDR3 runs to 16 residues. Per germline, CDR1 SGHRS and CDR2 YFSETQ. Trimming cost V 4 bases and J 0 bases; bases outside gene matches: 9.

CDR3 amino acids: CATSRDQAGNAFF. The CDR3 bases are TGTGCCACCAGCAGAGATCAGGCAGGGAATGCTTTCTTT. The rearrangement uses TRBV15 and TRBJ1-1; tentatively, D is TRBD1 (5 bases). The germline V gene has CDR1 LNHNV and CDR2 YYDKDF (reference sequence). CDR3 length: 13 amino acids. The V end lost 0 bases, the J end lost 11 bases, and 13 bases lay between the germline ends.

This chain connects TRBV7-2 to TRBJ1-5; possible D gene TRBD1, 5 bases. Trimming took 5 bases from V and 9 from J, leaving 17 bases between them. The germline V gene has CDR1 SGHTA and CDR2 FQGNSA. This CDR3 contains 14 residues. CDR3 bases: TGTGCCAGCAGCCCCGTTTCGGCAGGGCTGCCCCAGCATTTT. Protein product: CASSPVSAGLPQHF.

The rearrangement links TRBV25-1 to TRBJ2-7; tentative D call: TRBD2 (5 bases). This CDR3 region has 12 residues. V was cut by 6 bases and J by 6 bases, with 12 bases left in between. Germline V gene data show CDR1 as MGHDK and CDR2 as SYGVNS. Written as DNA, the CDR3 is TGTGCCAGCAGCGTGAAAGAGGGCGAGCAGTACTTC. As protein: CASSVKEGEQYF.

The chain joins TRBV6-6 to TRBJ2-7, with D possibly matching TRBD1 (6 bases). CDR3 length: 15 residues. In germline, CDR1 is MNHNY, CDR2 SVGAGI (reference sequence). The germline V and J ends were trimmed by 6 bases and 6 bases, with 21 bases remaining between them. In DNA, the CDR3 is TGTGCCAGCAGCCAGAAGGGGGTAACTGTCGGCGAGCAGTACTTC. It specifies CASSQKGVTVGEQYF.

The chain uses TRBV3-1 (or the pseudogene TRBV3-2) and TRBJ1-2; 8 nucleotides agree with TRBD1. V lost 4 bases to trimming and J lost 0 bases; unmatched junction nucleotides: 4. The CDR3 has 15 amino acids. Germline CDR1 LGHDT, CDR2 YNNKEL (reference sequence). The CDR3 DNA reads as TGTGCCAGCAGCCGTCGGACAGGGCCTAACTATGGCTACACCTTC. The encoded protein is CASSRRTGPNYGYTF.

This clone was seen more than once but under ten times. This rearrangement joins TRBV9 to TRBJ2-7; tentatively, D is TRBD2 (5 bases). The CDR3 runs 15 residues. Trimming left V 0 bases short and J 1 base short, with 11 bases between. The germline V gene has CDR1 SGDLS and CDR2 YYNGEE. Here the CDR3 reads CASSVAVGMSYEQYF. CDR3 nucleotide sequence: TGTGCCAGCAGCGTAGCTGTCGGGATGTCCTACGAGCAGTACTTC.

The DNA of the CDR3 is TGTGCCAGCAGCTTAAGTCTTAAGCCCAATGAGCAGTTCTTC. Its protein is CASSLSLKPNEQFF. The genes are TRBV7-3 and TRBJ2-1; no definite D call. V lost 1 base and J 6 bases, leaving 10 bases between the germline ends. Germline loops: CDR1 SGHTA, CDR2 FQGTGA. There are 14 residues in the CDR3. The full variable domain, in which reference TRBV7-3 and TRBJ2-1 provide the parts outside the CDR3, is GAGVSQTPSNKVTEKGKYVELRCDPISGHTALYWYRQSLGQGPEFLIYFQGTGAADDSGLPNDRFFAVRPEGSVSTLKIQRTERGDSAVYLCASSLSLKPNEQFFGPGTRLTVL.